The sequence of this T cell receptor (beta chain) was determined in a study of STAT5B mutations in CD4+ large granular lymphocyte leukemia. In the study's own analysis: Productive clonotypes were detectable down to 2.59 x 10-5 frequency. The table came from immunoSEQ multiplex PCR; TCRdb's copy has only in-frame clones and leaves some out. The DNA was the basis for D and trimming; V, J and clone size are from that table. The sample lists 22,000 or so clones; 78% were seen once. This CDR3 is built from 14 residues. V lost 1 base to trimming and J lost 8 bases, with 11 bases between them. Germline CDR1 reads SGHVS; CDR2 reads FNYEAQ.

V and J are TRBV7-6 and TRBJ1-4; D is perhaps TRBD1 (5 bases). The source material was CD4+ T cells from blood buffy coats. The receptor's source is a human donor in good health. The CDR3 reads CASSLDGWGEKLFF. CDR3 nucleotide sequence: TGTGCCAGCAGCTTAGACGGTTGGGGGGAAAAACTGTTTTTT.